The 3 T cell receptor beta chains reported below all come from one sample, sequenced in a study of identical twins. TCRdb re-derived calls from the 5' RACE reads in MiXCR, one entry per CDR3 protein. The profile covers 250,000 to 300,000 distinct CDR3 sequences, with roughly 8.6% appearing a single time and approximately 6.5% taken by the ten largest. These sequences were also reported in another study, on yellow fever vaccine responses in identical twins.

Sequencing input: CD8+ T cells sorted from blood. The receptors here all came from a woman aged 18-35 years in good health.

The chain has TRBV7-3 and TRBJ2-2, with a possible D match to TRBD2 (7 bases). The CDR3 contains 15 residues. V lost 8 bases, J lost 5 bases, and 18 bases lay in between. The germline CDR1 and CDR2 sequences are SGHTA and FQGTGA. This CDR3 is CASAPGGGYTGELFF. In DNA form, the CDR3 reads TGTGCCAGCGCGCCGGGGGGCGGTTATACCGGGGAGCTGTTTTTT.

This chain uses TRBV29-1 with TRBJ2-5; 7 positions agree with TRBD2. The CDR3 is 13 residues long. J gave up 4 bases and V 3 bases, and 5 bases lay outside the gene matches. Germline V gene sequence: CDR1 SQVTM, CDR2 ANQGSEA. The CDR3 here is CSVDSGILETQYF. As DNA, the CDR3 is TGCAGCGTTGACAGCGGGATCCTAGAGACCCAGTACTTC.

In this sample, this clonotype turned up a few times. The chain is built from TRBV4-3 and TRBJ2-7; 11 bases agree with TRBD2. The V gene end was trimmed by 0 bases and the J gene end by 3 bases; junction bases not matched to a gene: 4. The germline gives CDR1 LGHNA, CDR2 YSLEER. The CDR3 is made up of 16 amino acids. The CDR3 reads CASSQDVLAGGYEQYF. The CDR3 DNA follows: TGCGCCAGCAGCCAAGACGTCCTAGCGGGAGGCTACGAGCAGTACTTC.